This T cell receptor beta chain was obtained from a study of persistence of HIV-infected CD4 T cells. The wider study: A couple of participants gave one leukapheresis sample; others gave up to roughly 180 mL blood repeatedly.

Sequencing used immunoSEQ version 4 in survey mode. This table comes from immunoSEQ multiplex PCR, and its TCRdb copy is limited to in-frame clones, with some not included. The table has roughly 60,000 clones, about four fifths seen once. Overlapping HIV-1 Gag 15-mer peptides at 0.85 to 1 ug per peptide per mL were used. Sorted nonresponding memory CD4+ T cells were CD40L-negative, CD69-negative, CD45RO-high. Undetectable plasma HIV-1 RNA below 50 copies/mL lasted at least 4 years. Notes on the study in general: Degenerate expanded CDR3beta sequences were enriched among CMV- and Gag-responding cells.

In the case of this clone: Antigen: not known.

Material: CD4+ T cells sorted from PBMCs after roughly 18-hour stimulation, obtained from a patient who received antiretroviral therapy. This sequence originates from an adult man with HIV who was CMV-seropositive.

CDR3 residues: CASSEIERSGGQPQHF. The CDR3 nucleotides read TGTGCCAGCAGTGAAATTGAAAGGTCGGGAGGCCAGCCCCAGCATTTT. V and J are TRBV6-1 and TRBJ1-5; the D is unclear. Trimming cost V 2 bases and J 7 bases, with 18 bases left between them. Germline values: CDR1 MNHNS, CDR2 SASEGT. The length of the CDR3 is 16 residues.